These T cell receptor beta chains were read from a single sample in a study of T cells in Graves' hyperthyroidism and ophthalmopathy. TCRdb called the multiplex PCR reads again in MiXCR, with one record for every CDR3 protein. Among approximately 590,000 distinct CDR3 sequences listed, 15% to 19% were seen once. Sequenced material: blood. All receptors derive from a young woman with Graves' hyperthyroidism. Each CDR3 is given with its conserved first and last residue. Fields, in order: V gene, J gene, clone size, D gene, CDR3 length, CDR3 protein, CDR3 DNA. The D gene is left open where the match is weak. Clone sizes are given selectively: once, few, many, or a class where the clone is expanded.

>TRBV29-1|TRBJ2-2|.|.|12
CSVVSPTGELFF
TGCAGCGTTGTGAGCCCCACCGGGGAGCTGTTTTTT
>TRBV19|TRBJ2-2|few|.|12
CASSRQSGELFF
TGTGCCAGTAGCCGCCAATCCGGGGAGCTGTTTTTT
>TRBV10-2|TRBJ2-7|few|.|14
CASSEPGITYEQYF
TGCGCCAGCAGTGAGCCGGGTATCACCTACGAGCAGTACTTC
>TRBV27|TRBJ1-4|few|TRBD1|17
CASSPGQGTEYNEKLFF
TGTGCCAGCAGTCCCGGACAGGGGACGGAATATAATGAAAAACTGTTTTTT
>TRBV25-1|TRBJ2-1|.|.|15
CASSGTVVSYNEQFF
TGTGCCAGCAGCGGGACGGTAGTCTCCTACAATGAGCAGTTCTTC
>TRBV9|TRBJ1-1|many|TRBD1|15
CASSLGTGMNTEAFF
TGTGCCAGCAGCCTTGGGACAGGGATGAACACTGAAGCTTTCTTT
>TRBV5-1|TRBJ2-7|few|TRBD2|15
CASSADRAGGNEQYF
TGCGCCAGCAGCGCTGATCGTGCGGGAGGGAACGAGCAGTACTTC
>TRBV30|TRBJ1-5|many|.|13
CAWSASGDQPQHF
TGTGCCTGGAGTGCCTCTGGTGACCAGCCCCAGCATTTT
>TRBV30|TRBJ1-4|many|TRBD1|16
CAWSVGRQGGDEKLFF
TGTGCCTGGAGTGTAGGGCGACAGGGGGGAGATGAAAAACTGTTTTTT
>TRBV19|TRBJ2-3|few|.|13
CASSRRDTDTQYF
TGTGCCAGTAGTAGGAGGGATACAGATACGCAGTATTTT
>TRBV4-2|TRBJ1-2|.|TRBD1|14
CASSLQGASYGYTF
TGTGCCAGCAGCCTCCAGGGGGCAAGCTATGGCTACACCTTC
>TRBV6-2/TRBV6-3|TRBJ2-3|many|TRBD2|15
CASSYDRAGEDTQYF
TGTGCCAGCAGTTACGACCGAGCGGGAGAAGATACGCAGTATTTT
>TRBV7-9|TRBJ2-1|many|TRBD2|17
CASSLKSSGNSYNEQFF
TGTGCCAGCAGCTTAAAGTCTAGCGGGAACTCCTACAATGAGCAGTTCTTC
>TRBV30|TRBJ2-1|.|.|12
CAWGARGNEQSF
TGTGCCTGGGGTGCACGTGGCAATGAGCAGTCCTTC
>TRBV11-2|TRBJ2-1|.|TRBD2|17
CASSLGRLRLAANEQFF
TGTGCCAGCAGCTTAGGGAGACTAAGACTAGCGGCTAATGAGCAGTTCTTC
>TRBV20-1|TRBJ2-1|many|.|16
CSAPLTGSREHNEQFF
TGCAGTGCCCCGTTGACAGGGTCACGGGAGCACAATGAGCAGTTCTTC
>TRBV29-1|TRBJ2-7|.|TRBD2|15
CSVEPLAGTTYEQYF
TGCAGCGTTGAACCGCTAGCGGGAACAACCTACGAGCAGTACTTC
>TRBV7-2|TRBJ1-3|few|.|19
CASSSFPASGLGSGNTIYF
TGTGCCAGCAGCTCTTTCCCGGCGTCGGGTCTGGGCTCTGGAAACACCATATATTTT
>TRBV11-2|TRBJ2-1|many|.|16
CASTRNRGPGNAEQFF
TGTGCCAGCACTAGAAATCGGGGTCCCGGTAACGCTGAGCAGTTCTTC
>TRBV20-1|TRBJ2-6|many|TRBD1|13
CSATGVGANVLTF
TGCAGTGCCACAGGGGTCGGGGCCAACGTCCTGACTTTC
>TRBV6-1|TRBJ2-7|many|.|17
CASSEALGGLTSYEQYF
TGTGCCAGCAGTGAAGCGCTAGGAGGGCTCACCTCCTACGAGCAGTACTTC
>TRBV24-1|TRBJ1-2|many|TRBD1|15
CATSDPMTGLDGYTF
TGTGCCACCAGTGATCCAATGACAGGGTTGGATGGCTACACCTTC
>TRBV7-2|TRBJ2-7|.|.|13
CASSLWPLYEQYF
TGTGCCAGCAGCTTATGGCCATTGTACGAGCAGTACTTC
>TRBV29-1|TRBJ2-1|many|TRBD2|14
CSVAGLAGYNEQFF
TGCAGCGTCGCCGGACTAGCGGGCTACAATGAGCAGTTCTTC
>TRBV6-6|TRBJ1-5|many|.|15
CASSYLRDSNQPQHF
TGTGCCAGCAGTTACCTCCGGGACAGCAATCAGCCCCAGCATTTT